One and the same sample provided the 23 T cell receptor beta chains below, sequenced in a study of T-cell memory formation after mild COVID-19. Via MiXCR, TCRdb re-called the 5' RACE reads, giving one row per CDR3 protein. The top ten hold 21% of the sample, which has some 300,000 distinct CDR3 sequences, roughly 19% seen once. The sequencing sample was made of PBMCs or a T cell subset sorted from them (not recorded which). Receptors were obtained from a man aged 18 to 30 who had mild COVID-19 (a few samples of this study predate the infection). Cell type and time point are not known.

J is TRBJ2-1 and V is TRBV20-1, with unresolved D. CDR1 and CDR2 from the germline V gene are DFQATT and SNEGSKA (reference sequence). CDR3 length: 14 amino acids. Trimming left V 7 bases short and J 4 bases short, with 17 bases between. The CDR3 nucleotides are TGCAGTGTCCACCGGGTGGGTTCTTACAATGAGCAGTTCTTC. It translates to CSVHRVGSYNEQFF.

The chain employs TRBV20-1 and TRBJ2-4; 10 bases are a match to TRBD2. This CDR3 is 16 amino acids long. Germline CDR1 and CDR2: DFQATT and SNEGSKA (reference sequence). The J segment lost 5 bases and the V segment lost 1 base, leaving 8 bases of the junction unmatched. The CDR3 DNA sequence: TGCAGTGCTAGAGGGGGATCTAGCGGGGGCGAAAACATTCAGTACTTC. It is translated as CSARGGSSGGENIQYF.

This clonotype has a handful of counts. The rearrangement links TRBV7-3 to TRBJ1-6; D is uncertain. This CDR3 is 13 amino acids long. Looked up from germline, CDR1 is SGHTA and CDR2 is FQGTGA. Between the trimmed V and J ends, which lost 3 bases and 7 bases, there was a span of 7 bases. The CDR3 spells CASSFAGNSPLHF. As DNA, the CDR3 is TGTGCCAGCAGCTTTGCCGGGAATTCACCCCTCCACTTT.

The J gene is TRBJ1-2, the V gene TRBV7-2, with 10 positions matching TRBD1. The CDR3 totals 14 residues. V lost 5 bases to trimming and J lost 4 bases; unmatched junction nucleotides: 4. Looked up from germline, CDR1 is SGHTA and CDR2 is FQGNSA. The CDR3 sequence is CASSMTGGRYGYTF. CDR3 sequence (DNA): TGTGCCAGCAGCATGACAGGGGGCCGCTATGGCTACACCTTC.

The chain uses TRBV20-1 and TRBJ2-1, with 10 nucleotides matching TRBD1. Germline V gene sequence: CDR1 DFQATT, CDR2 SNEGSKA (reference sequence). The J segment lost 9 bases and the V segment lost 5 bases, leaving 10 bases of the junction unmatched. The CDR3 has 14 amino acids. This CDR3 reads CSARDRGQVREQFF. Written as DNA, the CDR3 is TGCAGTGCTCGCGACAGGGGGCAAGTCCGTGAGCAGTTCTTC.

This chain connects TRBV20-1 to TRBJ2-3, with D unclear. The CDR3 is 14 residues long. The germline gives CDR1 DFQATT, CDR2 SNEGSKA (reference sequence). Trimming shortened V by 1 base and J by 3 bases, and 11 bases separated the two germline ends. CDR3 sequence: CSARGSLKTDTQYF. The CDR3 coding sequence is TGCAGTGCTAGAGGATCCCTGAAGACAGATACGCAGTATTTT.

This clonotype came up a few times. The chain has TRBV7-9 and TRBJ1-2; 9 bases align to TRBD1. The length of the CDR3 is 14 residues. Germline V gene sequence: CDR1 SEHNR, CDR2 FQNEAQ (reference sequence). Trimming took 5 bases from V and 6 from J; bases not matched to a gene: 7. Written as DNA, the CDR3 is TGTGCCAGCAGCGGCCCCGGGACAGGGAATGGCTACACCTTC. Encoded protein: CASSGPGTGNGYTF.

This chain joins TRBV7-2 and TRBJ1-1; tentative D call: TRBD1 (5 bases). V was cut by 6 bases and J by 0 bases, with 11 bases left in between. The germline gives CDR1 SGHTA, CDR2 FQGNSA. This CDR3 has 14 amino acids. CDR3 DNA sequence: TGTGCCAGCAGTCAGGGACCCATGAACACTGAAGCTTTCTTT. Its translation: CASSQGPMNTEAFF.

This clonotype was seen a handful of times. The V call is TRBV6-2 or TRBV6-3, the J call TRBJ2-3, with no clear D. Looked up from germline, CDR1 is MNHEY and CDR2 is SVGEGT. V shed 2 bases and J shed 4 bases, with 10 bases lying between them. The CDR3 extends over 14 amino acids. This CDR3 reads CASSYRLVADTQYF. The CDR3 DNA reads TGTGCCAGCAGTTACAGGCTAGTCGCAGATACGCAGTATTTT.

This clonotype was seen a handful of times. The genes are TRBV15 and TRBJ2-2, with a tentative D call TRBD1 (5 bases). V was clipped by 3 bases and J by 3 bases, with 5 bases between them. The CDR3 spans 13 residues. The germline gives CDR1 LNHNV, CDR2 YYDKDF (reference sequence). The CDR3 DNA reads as TGTGCCACCAGCAGCAGGGACACCGGGGAGCTGTTTTTT. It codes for CATSSRDTGELFF.

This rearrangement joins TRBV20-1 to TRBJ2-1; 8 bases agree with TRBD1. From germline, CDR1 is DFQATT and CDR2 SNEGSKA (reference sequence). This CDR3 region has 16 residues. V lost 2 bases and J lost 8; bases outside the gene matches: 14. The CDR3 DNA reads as TGCAGTGCTAGAATCAGGGGGCGACCGTTTGGGGATGAGCAGTTCTTC. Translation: CSARIRGRPFGDEQFF.

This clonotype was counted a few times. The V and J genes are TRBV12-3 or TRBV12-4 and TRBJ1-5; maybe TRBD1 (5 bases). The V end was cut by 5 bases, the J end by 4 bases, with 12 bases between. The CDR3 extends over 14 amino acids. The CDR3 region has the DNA TGTGCCAGCAGTCCGGGACTTAGAAATCAGCCCCAGCATTTT. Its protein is CASSPGLRNQPQHF.

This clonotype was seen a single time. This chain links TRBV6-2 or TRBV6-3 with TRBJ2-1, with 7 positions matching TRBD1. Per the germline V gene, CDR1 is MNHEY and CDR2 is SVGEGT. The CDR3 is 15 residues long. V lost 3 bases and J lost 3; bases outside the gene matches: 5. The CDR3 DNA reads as TGTGCCAGCAGTTATGAAGACAGGGACTACAATGAGCAGTTCTTC. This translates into CASSYEDRDYNEQFF.

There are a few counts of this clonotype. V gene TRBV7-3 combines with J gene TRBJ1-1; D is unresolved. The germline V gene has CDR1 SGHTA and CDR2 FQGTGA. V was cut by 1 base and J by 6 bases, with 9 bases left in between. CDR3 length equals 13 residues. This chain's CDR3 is CASSLNREAEAFF. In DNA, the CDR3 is TGTGCCAGCAGCTTAAACCGAGAAGCTGAAGCTTTCTTT. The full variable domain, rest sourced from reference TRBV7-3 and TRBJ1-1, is GAGVSQTPSNKVTEKGKYVELRCDPISGHTALYWYRQSLGQGPEFLIYFQGTGAADDSGLPNDRFFAVRPEGSVSTLKIQRTERGDSAVYLCASSLNREAEAFFGQGTRLTVV.

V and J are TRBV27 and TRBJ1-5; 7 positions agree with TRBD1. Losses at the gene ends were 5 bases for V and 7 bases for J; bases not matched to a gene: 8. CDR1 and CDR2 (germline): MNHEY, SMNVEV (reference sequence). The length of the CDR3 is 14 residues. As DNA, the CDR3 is TGTGCCAGCAGTCTACGACAGGGTCAACAGCCCCAGCATTTT. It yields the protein CASSLRQGQQPQHF.

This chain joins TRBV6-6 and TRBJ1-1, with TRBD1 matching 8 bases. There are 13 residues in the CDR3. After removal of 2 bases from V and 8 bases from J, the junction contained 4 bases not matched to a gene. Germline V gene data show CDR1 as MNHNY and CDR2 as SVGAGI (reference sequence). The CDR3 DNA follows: TGTGCCAGCAGTTACCAGGGGGCTTGGGAAGCTTTCTTT. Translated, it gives CASSYQGAWEAFF.

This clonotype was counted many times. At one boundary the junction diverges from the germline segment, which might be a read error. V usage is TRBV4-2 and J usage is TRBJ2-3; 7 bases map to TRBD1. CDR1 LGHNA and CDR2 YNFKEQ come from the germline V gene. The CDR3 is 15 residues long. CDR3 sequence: CASSKDREATDTQYF. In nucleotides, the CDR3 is TGTGCCAGCAGCAAAGACAGGGAAGCGACAGATACGCAGTATTTT.

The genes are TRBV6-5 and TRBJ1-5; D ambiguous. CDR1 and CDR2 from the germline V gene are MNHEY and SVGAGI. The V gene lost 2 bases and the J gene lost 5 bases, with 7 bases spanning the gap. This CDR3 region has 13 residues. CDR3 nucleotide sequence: TGTGCCAGCAGTTACCAACGGGATCAGCCCCAGCATTTT. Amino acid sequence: CASSYQRDQPQHF.

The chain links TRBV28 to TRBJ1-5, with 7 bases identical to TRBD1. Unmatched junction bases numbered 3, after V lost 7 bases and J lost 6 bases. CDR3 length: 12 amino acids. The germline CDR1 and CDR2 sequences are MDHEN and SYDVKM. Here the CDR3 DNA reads TGTGCCAGCAAGAGGGGGCCTCAGCCCCAGCATTTT. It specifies CASKRGPQPQHF.

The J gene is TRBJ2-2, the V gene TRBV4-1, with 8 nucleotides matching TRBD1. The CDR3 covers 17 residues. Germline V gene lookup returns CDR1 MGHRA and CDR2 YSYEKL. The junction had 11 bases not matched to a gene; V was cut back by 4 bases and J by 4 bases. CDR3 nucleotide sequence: TGCGCCAGCAGCCTAACAGAGACAGGGGTGGGCACCGGGGAGCTGTTTTTT. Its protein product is CASSLTETGVGTGELFF.

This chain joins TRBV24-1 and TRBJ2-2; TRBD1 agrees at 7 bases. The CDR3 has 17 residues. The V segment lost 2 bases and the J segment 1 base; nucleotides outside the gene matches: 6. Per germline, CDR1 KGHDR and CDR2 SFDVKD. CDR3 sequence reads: CATSDWRTGGNTGELFF. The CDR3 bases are TGTGCCACCAGTGATTGGAGGACAGGAGGGAACACCGGGGAGCTGTTTTTT.

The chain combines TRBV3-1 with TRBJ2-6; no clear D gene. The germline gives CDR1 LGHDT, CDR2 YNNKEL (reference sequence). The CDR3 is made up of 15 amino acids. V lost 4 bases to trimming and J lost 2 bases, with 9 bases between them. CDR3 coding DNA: TGTGCCAGCAGCCTTACTTTTACTGGGGCCAACGTCCTGACTTTC. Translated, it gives CASSLTFTGANVLTF.

CDR3: CASSHPSGPGTEAFF. CDR3 coding DNA: TGCGCCAGCAGCCACCCCTCGGGACCGGGCACTGAAGCTTTCTTT. The chain couples TRBV4-1 to TRBJ1-1; weak D call: TRBD1 (5 bases). Germline assignment: CDR1 MGHRA and CDR2 YSYEKL. The V end lost 3 bases, the J end lost 4 bases, and 15 bases lay between the germline ends. This CDR3 comprises 15 residues.